This T cell receptor (beta chain) came from a study of breast tumors, draining lymph nodes, adjacent tissues. This CDR3 is built from 16 residues. With 4 bases clipped from V and 4 bases from J, the junction kept 8 bases outside the gene matches. CDR1 is SGHNT, CDR2 YYREEE, per germline (reference sequence). TCRdb reanalysed the multiplex PCR reads using MiXCR and keeps one entry per CDR3 protein. Here the sample spans about 13,000 distinct CDR3 sequences, about 62% being singletons. Sequenced material: tumor-adjacent breast tissue. This chain uses TRBV5-4 with TRBJ1-1, with 12 nucleotides matching TRBD1. The TCR comes from a female donor with breast cancer. Some clones in this sample may be carry-over from other donors' samples. The CDR3 reads CASSQGQGAPGTEAFF. In DNA form, the CDR3 reads TGTGCCAGCAGCCAGGGACAGGGGGCGCCGGGCACTGAAGCTTTCTTT.